This T cell receptor beta chain came from a study of shared clonotypes between healthy human individuals. CDR1 DFQATT and CDR2 SNEGSKA come from the germline V gene (reference sequence). The CDR3 is made up of 11 amino acids. Trimming cost V 5 bases and J 8 bases, with 10 bases left between them. As handled by the study authors: ImmunoSEQ gave junction-only sequences without quality scores, so filtering differed. Sequencing was performed with immunoSEQ multiplex PCR; in TCRdb, only in-frame clones are kept and a portion is missing. D and trimming come from the DNA, and the V and J calls and clone size come from that table. The sample has 2 million to 2.5 million clones, about nine tenths seen once. Study-level results: It was the non-shared clonotypes that had lower generation probabilities than clonotypes shared by all four donors. Represented diversity, genetic and exposure-history alike, was limited by few donors.

This clone was found once. Its antigen is unknown. Sample: naive CD4+ T cells from PBMCs. The subset is: CD45RA+ positively selected. V is TRBV20-1 and J is TRBJ2-1; the D gene is possibly TRBD2 (5 bases). The sequence came from a man between 18 and 35 years old in good health. Some clones in this sample may be carry-over from other donors' samples. CDR3 loop: CSAGSVYEQFF. The CDR3 nucleotides are TGCAGTGCTGGGAGCGTTTATGAGCAGTTCTTC.